The entry below gives a single TCR beta chain sequence along with its context. The data were taken from a study of shared clonotypes between healthy human individuals. Across the study: Serving as donors were two women and a few men, whose ages spanned 18 to 49. The study used three CD4 naive, three CD4 memory, two CD8 naive and one CD8 memory plate per donor.

The CDR3 spans 15 residues. The V end lost 6 bases, the J end lost 7 bases, and 19 bases lay between the germline ends. Germline CDR1 is MGHRA and CDR2 is YSYEKL. TCRdb's table, derived via immunoSEQ multiplex PCR, lists solely in-frame clones and lacks some. There are around 600,000 clones in the sample; more than 95% occur only once, and 0.055% to 0.07% lies in the top ten. The chain carries TRBV4-1 and TRBJ2-1; no reliable D call. The sequencing input was naive CD4+ T cells sorted from blood. Subset given: CD45RA+ positively selected. The receptor's source is a woman aged 25 to 39 in good health. This CDR3 reads CASRQNPSSSNEQFF. CDR3 bases: TGCGCCAGCAGACAGAACCCCAGCTCGAGTAATGAGCAGTTCTTC.